This T cell receptor (beta chain) was retrieved from a study of cytomegalovirus exposure and HLA in healthy donors. Amplification used 60 Vbeta primers and 13 Jbeta primers. The method was immunoSEQ multiplex PCR; TCRdb's version includes in-frame clones alone and lacks a portion of them. The sample consists of approximately 95,000 clones, approximately 80% of them appearing once. This CDR3 contains 12 residues. From germline, CDR1 is PRHDT and CDR2 FYEKMQ (reference sequence). V shed 5 bases and J shed 12 bases, with 13 bases lying between them. The chain couples TRBV13 to TRBJ1-4; D might be TRBD1 (5 bases). This clonotype was obtained from an older woman in good health and CMV-seropositive. The specimen sequenced was PBMCs. The CDR3 loop is CASSPRGGELFF. The CDR3 DNA sequence: TGTGCCAGCAGCCCCCGGGGGGGAGAACTGTTTTTT. Looking up the rest from reference TRBV13 and TRBJ1-4 gives the full variable domain: AAGVIQSPRHLIKEKRETATLKCYPIPRHDTVYWYQQGPGQDPQFLISFYEKMQSDKGSIPDRFSAQQFSDYHSELNMSSLELGDSALYFCASSPRGGELFFGSGTQLSVL.